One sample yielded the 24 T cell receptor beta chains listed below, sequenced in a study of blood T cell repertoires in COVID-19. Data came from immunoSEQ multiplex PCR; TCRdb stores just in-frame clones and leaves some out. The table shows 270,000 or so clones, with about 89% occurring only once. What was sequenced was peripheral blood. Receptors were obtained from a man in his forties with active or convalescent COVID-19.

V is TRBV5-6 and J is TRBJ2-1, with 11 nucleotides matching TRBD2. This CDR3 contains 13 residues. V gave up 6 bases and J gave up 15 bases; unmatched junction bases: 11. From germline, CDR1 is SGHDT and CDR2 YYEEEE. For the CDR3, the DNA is TGTGCCAGCACGGGCTCTAGCGGGAGGTTATGGTTCTTC. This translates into CASTGSSGRLWFF. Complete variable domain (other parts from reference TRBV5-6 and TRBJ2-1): DAGVTQSPTHLIKTRGQQVTLRCSPKSGHDTVSWYQQALGQGPQFIFQYYEEEERQRGNFPDRFSGHQFPNYSSELNVNALLLGDSALYLCASTGSSGRLWFFGPGTRLTVL.

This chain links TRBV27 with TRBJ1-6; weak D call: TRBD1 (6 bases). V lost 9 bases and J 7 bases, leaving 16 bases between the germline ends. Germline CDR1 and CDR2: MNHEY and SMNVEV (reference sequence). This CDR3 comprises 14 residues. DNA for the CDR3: TGTGCCAGTGCTATTAGACAGGCAAATTCACCCCTCCACTTT. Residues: CASAIRQANSPLHF.

CDR3 DNA: TGTGCCAGCAGCAAAGCTCCGGACAGGAGGACTGAAGCTTTCTTT. It translates to CASSKAPDRRTEAFF. The chain is built from TRBV21-1 and TRBJ1-1; TRBD1 reflects the table's D call only, with no check against the DNA. TRBV21-1 is flagged as a pseudogene. This CDR3 contains 15 residues.

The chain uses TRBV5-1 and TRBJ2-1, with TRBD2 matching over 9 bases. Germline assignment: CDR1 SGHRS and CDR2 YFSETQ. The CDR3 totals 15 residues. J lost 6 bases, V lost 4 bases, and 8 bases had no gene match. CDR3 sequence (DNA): TGCGCCAGCAGCCCTGGGGGTAGCGGGAGCAATGAGCAGTTCTTC. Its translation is CASSPGGSGSNEQFF.

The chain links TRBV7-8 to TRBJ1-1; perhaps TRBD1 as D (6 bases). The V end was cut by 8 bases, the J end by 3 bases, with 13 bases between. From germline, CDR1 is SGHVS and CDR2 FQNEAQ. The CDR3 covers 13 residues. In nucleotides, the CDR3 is TGTGCCAGCGGAAAAGGGGGAGACACTGAAGCTTTCTTT. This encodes CASGKGGDTEAFF. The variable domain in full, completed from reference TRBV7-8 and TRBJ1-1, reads GAGVSQSPRYKVAKRGQDVALRCDPISGHVSLFWYQQALGQGPEFLTYFQNEAQLDKSGLPSDRFFAERPEGSVSTLKIQRTQQEDSAVYLCASGKGGDTEAFFGQGTRLTVV.

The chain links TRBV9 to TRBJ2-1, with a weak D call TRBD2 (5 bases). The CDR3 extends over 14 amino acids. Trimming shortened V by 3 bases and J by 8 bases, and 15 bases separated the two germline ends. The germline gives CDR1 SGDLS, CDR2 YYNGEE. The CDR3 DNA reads TGTGCCAGCAGCGAGTCCCCGCGGGCGGATGAGCAGTTCTTC. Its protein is CASSESPRADEQFF.

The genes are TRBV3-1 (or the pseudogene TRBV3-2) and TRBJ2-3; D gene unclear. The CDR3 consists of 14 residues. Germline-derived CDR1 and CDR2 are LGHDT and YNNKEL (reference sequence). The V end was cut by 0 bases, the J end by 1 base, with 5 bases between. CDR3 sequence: CASSQESGTDTQYF. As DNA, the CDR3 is TGTGCCAGCAGCCAAGAGAGTGGCACAGATACGCAGTATTTT.

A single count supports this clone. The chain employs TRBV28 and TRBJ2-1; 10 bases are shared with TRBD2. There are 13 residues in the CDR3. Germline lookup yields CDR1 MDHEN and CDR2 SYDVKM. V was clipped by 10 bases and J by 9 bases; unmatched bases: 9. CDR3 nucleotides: TGTGCCATCGATAGCGGGGGGCAGGTTGAGCAGTTCTTC. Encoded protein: CAIDSGGQVEQFF.

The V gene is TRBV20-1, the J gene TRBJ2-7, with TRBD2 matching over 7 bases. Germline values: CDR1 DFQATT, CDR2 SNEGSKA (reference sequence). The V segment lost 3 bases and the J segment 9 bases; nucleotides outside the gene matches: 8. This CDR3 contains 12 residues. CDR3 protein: CSASAGTTGQYF. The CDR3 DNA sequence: TGCAGTGCTAGTGCGGGGACTACGGGGCAGTACTTC.

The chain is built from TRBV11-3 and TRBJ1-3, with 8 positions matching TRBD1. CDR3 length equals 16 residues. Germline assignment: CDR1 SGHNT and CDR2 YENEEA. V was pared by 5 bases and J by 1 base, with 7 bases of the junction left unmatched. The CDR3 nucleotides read TGTGCCAGCAGCGACACGGGGACAGGATCTGGAAACACCATATATTTT. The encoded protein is CASSDTGTGSGNTIYF.

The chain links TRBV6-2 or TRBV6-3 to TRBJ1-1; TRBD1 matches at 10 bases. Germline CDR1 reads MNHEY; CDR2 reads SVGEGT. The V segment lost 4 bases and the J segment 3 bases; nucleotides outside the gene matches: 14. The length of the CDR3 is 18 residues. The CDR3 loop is CASSFVRQGARSDTEAFF. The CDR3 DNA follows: TGTGCCAGCAGTTTCGTTAGACAGGGGGCGCGTTCGGACACTGAAGCTTTCTTT.

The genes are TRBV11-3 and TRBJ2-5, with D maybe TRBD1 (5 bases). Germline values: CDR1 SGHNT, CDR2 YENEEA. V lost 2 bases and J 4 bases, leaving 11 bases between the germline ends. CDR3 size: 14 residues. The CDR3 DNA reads TGTGCCAGCAGCTTACAGCCAGGGTCAGAGACCCAGTACTTC. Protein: CASSLQPGSETQYF.

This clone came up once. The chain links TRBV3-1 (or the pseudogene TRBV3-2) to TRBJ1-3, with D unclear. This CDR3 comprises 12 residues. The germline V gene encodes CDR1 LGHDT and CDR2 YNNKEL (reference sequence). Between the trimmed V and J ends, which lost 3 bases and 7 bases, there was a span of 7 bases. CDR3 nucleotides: TGTGCCAGCAGCCAGAGGTTCAACACCATATATTTT. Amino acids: CASSQRFNTIYF.

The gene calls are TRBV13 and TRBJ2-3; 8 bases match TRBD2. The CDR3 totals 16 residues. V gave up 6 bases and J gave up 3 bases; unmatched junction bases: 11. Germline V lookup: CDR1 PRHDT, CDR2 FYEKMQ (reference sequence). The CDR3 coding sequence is TGTGCCAGCAGGGACTCTGCCAGCGGGAGTACAGATACGCAGTATTTT. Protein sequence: CASRDSASGSTDTQYF. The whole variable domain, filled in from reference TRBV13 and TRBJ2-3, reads AAGVIQSPRHLIKEKRETATLKCYPIPRHDTVYWYQQGPGQDPQFLISFYEKMQSDKGSIPDRFSAQQFSDYHSELNMSSLELGDSALYFCASRDSASGSTDTQYFGPGTRLTVL.

Here the CDR3 reads CASQGTGGVNTEAFF. CDR3 nucleotide sequence: TGCGCCAGCCAGGGCACAGGGGGAGTAAACACTGAAGCTTTCTTT. This sequence joins TRBV5-1 and TRBJ1-1; 8 bases fit TRBD1. Trimming took 7 bases from V and 2 from J; bases not matched to a gene: 10. The V gene's germline CDR1 is SGHRS and CDR2 YFSETQ. The length of the CDR3 is 15 residues.

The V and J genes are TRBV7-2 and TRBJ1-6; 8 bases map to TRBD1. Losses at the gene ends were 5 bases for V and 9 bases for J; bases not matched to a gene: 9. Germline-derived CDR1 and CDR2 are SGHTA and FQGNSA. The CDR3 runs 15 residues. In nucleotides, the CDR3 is TGTGCCAGCAGCCCGGACAGGGCCCTTTTTTCACCCCTCCACTTT. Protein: CASSPDRALFSPLHF.

This CDR3 reads CASSDSTVAGGPLHF. The DNA for the CDR3 is TGTGCCAGCAGTGACTCGACAGTGGCGGGGGGTCCCCTCCACTTT. The V gene is TRBV6-4, the J gene TRBJ1-6, with a possible D match to TRBD1 (5 bases). V was pared by 0 bases and J by 13 bases, with 16 bases between. Germline loops: CDR1 MRHNA, CDR2 SNTAGT. The CDR3 sequence is 15 residues long.

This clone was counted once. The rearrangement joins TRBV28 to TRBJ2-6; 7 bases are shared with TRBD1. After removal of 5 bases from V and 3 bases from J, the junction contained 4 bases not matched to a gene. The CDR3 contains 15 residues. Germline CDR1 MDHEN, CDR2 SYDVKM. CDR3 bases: TGTGCCAGCAGTCCAGACAGGGTTGGGGCCAACGTCCTGACTTTC. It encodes CASSPDRVGANVLTF.

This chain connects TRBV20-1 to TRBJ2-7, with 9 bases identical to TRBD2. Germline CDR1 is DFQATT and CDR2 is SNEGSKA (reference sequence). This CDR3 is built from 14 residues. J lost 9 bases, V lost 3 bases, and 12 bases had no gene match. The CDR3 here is CSASGLAGRAAQYF. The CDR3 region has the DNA TGCAGTGCTAGTGGTCTAGCGGGGAGGGCTGCGCAGTACTTC.

CDR3 in amino acids: CASSPGTAPHTEQFF. As DNA, the CDR3 is TGTGCCAGCAGCCCCGGGACAGCCCCCCACACGGAGCAGTTCTTC. The gene calls are TRBV7-3 and TRBJ2-1; 7 bases agree with TRBD1. With V trimmed by 5 bases and J by 10 bases, 14 bases remained unmatched. The CDR3 contains 15 residues. Germline loops: CDR1 SGHTA, CDR2 FQGTGA.

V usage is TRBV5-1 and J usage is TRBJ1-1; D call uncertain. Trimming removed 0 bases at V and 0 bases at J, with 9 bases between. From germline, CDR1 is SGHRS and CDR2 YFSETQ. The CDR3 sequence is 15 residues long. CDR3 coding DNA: TGCGCCAGCAGCTTGGATGCGTCTATGAACACTGAAGCTTTCTTT. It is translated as CASSLDASMNTEAFF.

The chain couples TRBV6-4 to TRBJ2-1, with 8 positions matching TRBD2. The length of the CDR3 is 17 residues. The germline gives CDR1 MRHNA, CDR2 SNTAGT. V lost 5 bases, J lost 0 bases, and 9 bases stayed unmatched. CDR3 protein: CASSREAGVSSYNEQFF. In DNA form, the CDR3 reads TGTGCCAGCAGTAGGGAAGCGGGAGTAAGCTCCTACAATGAGCAGTTCTTC.

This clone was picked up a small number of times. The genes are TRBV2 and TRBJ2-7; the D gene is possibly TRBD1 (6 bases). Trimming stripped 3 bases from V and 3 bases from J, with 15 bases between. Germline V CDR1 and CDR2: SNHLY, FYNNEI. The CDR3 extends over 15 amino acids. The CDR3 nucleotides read TGTGCCAGCAGTGAGCAGCAGGGGCATGTCTACGAGCAGTACTTC. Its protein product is CASSEQQGHVYEQYF.

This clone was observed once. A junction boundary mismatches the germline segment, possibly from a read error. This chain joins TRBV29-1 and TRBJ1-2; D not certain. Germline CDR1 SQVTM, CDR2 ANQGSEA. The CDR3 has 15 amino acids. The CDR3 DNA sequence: TGCAGCGTTAGGAGCCGGCGGGCAGCTAACTGTGGCTACACCTTC. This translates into CSVRSRRAANCGYTF.